This T cell receptor (beta chain) was sequenced in a study of blood T cells in healthy people across ages. Notes on the study in general: Changes in expanded clonotypes were possibly confounded, as the CMV status of donors was unknown.

Points on this clonotype: What it binds is unknown.

The CDR3 loop spans 15 amino acids. The V end was cut by 6 bases, the J end by 0 bases, with 14 bases between. The germline CDR1 and CDR2 sequences are MDHEN and SYDVKM. A second PCR of 7 to 11 cycles used a sample-barcoded 5' primer and a J-beta primer mix. A single record per CDR3 protein comes from TCRdb applying MiXCR to the 5' RACE reads. Among fewer than 1,000,000 distinct CDR3 sequences, roughly 44% were seen once, and the ten largest hold around 18%. The sample comprised blood. The receptor was derived from a man in his 60s in good health. The V call is TRBV28, the J call TRBJ1-2; maybe TRBD1 (6 bases). The CDR3 coding sequence is TGTGCCAGCAGATCGAGGGGGGTATCTAACTATGGCTACACCTTC. It yields the protein CASRSRGVSNYGYTF.